The source of this T cell receptor beta chain is a study of T cells in Graves' hyperthyroidism and ophthalmopathy. General study findings and limits: Researchers report that a 13 V-J model separated ophthalmopathy from stable hyperthyroidism.

Researchers took RNA transcripts and amplified the TCR beta CDR3 regions from them. Primed by the HTBI set, a first-round RT-PCR was run on the TCR CDR3. Using its own MiXCR run on the multiplex PCR reads, TCRdb lists one record per CDR3 protein. Of around 600,000 distinct CDR3 sequences in the sample, about 45% were seen once. With regard to this clonotype: What it binds is unknown.

With 6 bases clipped from V and 6 bases from J, the junction kept 9 bases outside the gene matches. The CDR3 totals 14 residues. CDR1 ENHRY and CDR2 SYGVKD come from the germline V gene. This receptor was taken from an adult man with Graves' disease, either hyperthyroidism or ophthalmopathy (not recorded which). Sequenced sample: peripheral blood or thyroid tissue (not recorded which). The chain employs TRBV10-3 and TRBJ2-7, with 9 bases fitting TRBD1. CDR3 sequence reads: CAISEGQGGLEQYF. CDR3 bases: TGTGCCATCAGCGAGGGACAGGGTGGACTCGAGCAGTACTTC.